These 6 T cell receptor beta chains share one sample of origin, sequenced in a study of blood T cell repertoires in COVID-19. The table came from immunoSEQ multiplex PCR; TCRdb's copy has only in-frame clones and leaves some out. The sample lists around 120,000 clones, roughly nine tenths seen once, with 7.5% to 9% in the top ten. The sample taken for sequencing was peripheral blood. The receptors originated from a man aged 65-85 years who had recovered from COVID-19.

The table lists this clone with many counts. The chain combines TRBV7-9 with TRBJ1-5, with a weak D call TRBD1 (6 bases). Germline V gene data show CDR1 as SEHNR and CDR2 as FQNEAQ (reference sequence). Trimming removed 6 bases at V and 0 bases at J, with 12 bases between. This CDR3 contains 15 residues. The CDR3 loop reads CASSSDRYSNQPQHF. Here the CDR3 DNA reads TGTGCCAGCAGTTCCGACAGGTATAGCAATCAGCCCCAGCATTTT.

The CDR3 nucleotides read TGTGCCAGCAGCCTCATGGGGCGGGGACCGTTAGGGTACGAGCAGTACTTC. Protein product: CASSLMGRGPLGYEQYF. V usage is TRBV28 and J usage is TRBJ2-7; possibly TRBD2 for D (6 bases). V shed 6 bases and J shed 4 bases, with 25 bases lying between them. CDR1 and CDR2 (germline): MDHEN, SYDVKM. This CDR3 region has 17 residues.

The V gene is TRBV2, the J gene TRBJ1-1; D not certain. The CDR3 is made up of 14 amino acids. The ends were cut back, 10 bases at V and 6 bases at J, with 21 bases in the middle. Germline CDR1 and CDR2: SNHLY and FYNNEI. DNA for the CDR3: TGTGCCAAGGAGCGGACCTCGGAGGTTGCTGAAGCTTTCTTT. It encodes CAKERTSEVAEAFF. Using reference TRBV2 and TRBJ1-1 for the parts outside the CDR3, the full variable domain is EPEVTQTPSHQVTQMGQEVILRCVPISNHLYFYWYRQILGQKVEFLVSFYNNEISEKSEIFDDQFSVERPDGSNFTLKIRSTKLEDSAMYFCAKERTSEVAEAFFGQGTRLTVV.

This rearrangement joins TRBV10-1 to TRBJ1-1; TRBD1 aligns across 7 bases. Germline loops: CDR1 WNHNN, CDR2 SYGVQD (reference sequence). The ends lost 5 bases at V and 7 bases at J; junction bases unmatched: 13. This CDR3 is built from 15 residues. CDR3 DNA sequence: TGCGCCAGCAGTTCATACAGGGGAATGGCTGGTGAAGCTTTCTTT. This translates into CASSSYRGMAGEAFF.

The chain recombines TRBV7-2 with TRBJ1-3, with 7 positions matching TRBD1. Trimming at V came to 5 bases and at J to 0 bases, leaving 4 bases not matched to a gene. CDR3 length equals 15 residues. Germline V gene sequence: CDR1 SGHTA, CDR2 FQGNSA. The CDR3 reads CASSVTGLSGNTIYF. The DNA of the CDR3 is TGTGCCAGCAGCGTGACAGGGCTCTCTGGAAACACCATATATTTT. The full variable domain, in which reference TRBV7-2 and TRBJ1-3 provide the parts outside the CDR3, is GAGVSQSPSNKVTEKGKDVELRCDPISGHTALYWYRQSLGQGLEFLIYFQGNSAPDKSGLPSDRFSAERTGGSVSTLTIQRTQQEDSAVYLCASSVTGLSGNTIYFGEGSWLTVV.

The chain employs TRBV11-2 and TRBJ2-3, with unresolved D. From germline, CDR1 is SGHAT and CDR2 FQNNGV. This CDR3 comprises 13 residues. The V end was cut by 0 bases, the J end by 5 bases, with 6 bases between. The CDR3 DNA reads TGTGCCAGCAGCTTAGATCTAGGAGATACGCAGTATTTT. Its protein is CASSLDLGDTQYF.